A single T cell receptor (beta chain) is shown here with its context. Data came from immunoSEQ multiplex PCR; TCRdb stores just in-frame clones and leaves some out. The sample includes about 30,000 clones, 90% seen only once; the top ten take under 2.5%. This entry comes from a study of glioma-infiltrating T cells after dendritic cell vaccination. Study-level background: Autologous tumor lysate-pulsed dendritic cell vaccination was given between the early 2000s and the early 2010s.

Between the trimmed V and J ends, which lost 7 bases and 0 bases, there was a span of 12 bases. The CDR3 extends over 14 amino acids. The germline CDR1 and CDR2 sequences are MNHEY and SVGAGI. The sample was blood, taken before dendritic cell vaccination. The chain combines TRBV6-5 with TRBJ1-1; maybe TRBD1 (6 bases). The sequence was obtained from a human donor with glioblastoma. Written as DNA, the CDR3 is TGTGCCAGCACCCTGGGGGCTGTGAACACTGAAGCTTTCTTT. Protein product: CASTLGAVNTEAFF.